This is a list of T cell receptor beta chains from one sample in a study of blood T cell repertoires in COVID-19. Assay: immunoSEQ multiplex PCR; the TCRdb copy retains only in-frame clones and omits some. This table has some 65,000 clones, about 74% appearing once. The material sequenced was peripheral blood. Receptors originate from a woman of 80 years or more with acute or convalescent COVID-19. CDR3s include the opening cysteine and the closing phenylalanine or tryptophan. The D gene is left open where the match is weak. Only some rows state a clone size, as once, few, many or a class for expanded clones.

D gene	V gene	clone size	J gene	CDR3 DNA	CDR3 protein
.	TRBV6-6	.	TRBJ1-5	TGTGCCAGCAGTCGATCCGCGGGGACCGTTATCAGCCCCCAGCATTTT	CASSRSAGTVISPQHF
.	TRBV5-6	.	TRBJ2-2	TGTGCCAGCAGCTTGGACCGAGCACGCGGCGGGGAGCTGTTTTTT	CASSLDRARGGELFF
.	TRBV5-6	.	TRBJ1-5	TGTGCCAGCAGCCTCGGGTCTATTCGTGGTAGCAATCAGCCCCAGCATTTT	CASSLGSIRGSNQPQHF
.	TRBV7-9	.	TRBJ2-7	TGTGCCAGCAGCTTGGACGGACACTACGAGCAGTACTTC	CASSLDGHYEQYF
TRBD1	TRBV5-5	.	TRBJ1-3	TGTGCCAGCAGCTTCGACAGGGGAGACACCATATATTTT	CASSFDRGDTIYF
TRBD1	TRBV6-2/TRBV6-3	few	TRBJ1-5	TGTGCCAGCAGTTTAAAACAGGGGTGGAATCAGCCCCAGCATTTT	CASSLKQGWNQPQHF
.	TRBV6-1	.	TRBJ2-6	TGTGCCAGCAGTGAGCAGGGGCCCAAAGTTGGGGCCAACGTCCTGACTTTC	CASSEQGPKVGANVLTF
.	TRBV28	few	TRBJ1-1	TGTGCCAGCAATCGACCGGGGTGGAACACTGAAGCTTTCTTT	CASNRPGWNTEAFF
TRBD1	TRBV19	.	TRBJ2-7	TGTGCCAGTAGTATGGGGACAGGGTTCGACGAGCAGTACTTC	CASSMGTGFDEQYF
.	TRBV4-2	.	TRBJ2-3	TGTGCCAGCAGCCTGGGCAGGGAAGTCCGCACAGATACGCAGTATTTT	CASSLGREVRTDTQYF
TRBD1	TRBV6-5	.	TRBJ1-2	TGTGCCAGCAGGCTGAGACAGGGAAATGGCTACACCTTC	CASRLRQGNGYTF
.	TRBV11-2	.	TRBJ2-1	TGTGCCAGCAGCTCCGGGACTTGGAATTCCTACAATGAGCAGTTCTTC	CASSSGTWNSYNEQFF
.	TRBV12-5	.	TRBJ2-3	TGTGCTAGTGGTTTCGGTCAGGGGCCCGACACAGATACGCAGTATTTT	CASGFGQGPDTDTQYF
TRBD1	TRBV19	.	TRBJ2-5	TGTGCCAGTAGTATAACCGCAGGGGGACAGGGAGAGACCCAGTACTTC	CASSITAGGQGETQYF
.	TRBV7-2	.	TRBJ2-3	TGTGCCAGCAGCTTAGATCCTAGCAGCACAGATACGCAGTATTTT	CASSLDPSSTDTQYF
.	TRBV9	.	TRBJ2-5	TGTGCCAGCAGCCCACGGCTAGCGCCGCCCCAGTACTTC	CASSPRLAPPQYF
.	TRBV6-5	.	TRBJ1-3	TGTGCCAGCAGGATTGGGGCCTCTGGAAACACCATATATTTT	CASRIGASGNTIYF
TRBD1	TRBV7-9	.	TRBJ1-1	TGTGCCAGCAGCCCACGACAGGGGATGAACACTGAAGCTTTCTTT	CASSPRQGMNTEAFF
.	TRBV30	.	TRBJ1-1	TGTGCCTGGAGCCTGGTCGGGGGTTTGGCTTTCTTT	CAWSLVGGLAFF
TRBD2	TRBV28	.	TRBJ2-7	TGTGCCAGCAGTGGCGGACTAGCGGGAGGAACCTACGAGCAGTACTTC	CASSGGLAGGTYEQYF
.	TRBV19	.	TRBJ2-1	TGTGCCAGTACCCTTCAACAGGGGGGGACCTACAATGAGCAGTTCTTC	CASTLQQGGTYNEQFF
.	TRBV29-1	once	TRBJ1-5	TGCAGCGCGAAAGGTCCAGGGGTGGACCAGCCCCAGCATTTT	CSAKGPGVDQPQHF
.	TRBV2	.	TRBJ2-3	TGTGCCAGCAGTGAAATCCAGGGCAGGGATTTCGGCCGCCGAGGGTATTTT	CASSEIQGRDFGRRGYF
.	TRBV19	.	TRBJ1-5	TGTGCCAGTACCCGCACCCCTAATAGCAATCAGCCCCAGCATTTT	CASTRTPNSNQPQHF
TRBD1	TRBV5-1	.	TRBJ2-5	TGCGCCAGCGGCACGGCAGGGGGCACAGAGACCCAGTACTTC	CASGTAGGTETQYF
.	TRBV3-1/TRBV3-2	.	TRBJ2-2	TGTGCCAGCAGCCAAGAAGGCGCAGTCCGCGGCGGGGAGCTGTTTTTT	CASSQEGAVRGGELFF
.	TRBV7-9	.	TRBJ1-5	TGTGCCAGCAGCTTAGAATCCAGGCAGCCCCAGCATTTT	CASSLESRQPQHF